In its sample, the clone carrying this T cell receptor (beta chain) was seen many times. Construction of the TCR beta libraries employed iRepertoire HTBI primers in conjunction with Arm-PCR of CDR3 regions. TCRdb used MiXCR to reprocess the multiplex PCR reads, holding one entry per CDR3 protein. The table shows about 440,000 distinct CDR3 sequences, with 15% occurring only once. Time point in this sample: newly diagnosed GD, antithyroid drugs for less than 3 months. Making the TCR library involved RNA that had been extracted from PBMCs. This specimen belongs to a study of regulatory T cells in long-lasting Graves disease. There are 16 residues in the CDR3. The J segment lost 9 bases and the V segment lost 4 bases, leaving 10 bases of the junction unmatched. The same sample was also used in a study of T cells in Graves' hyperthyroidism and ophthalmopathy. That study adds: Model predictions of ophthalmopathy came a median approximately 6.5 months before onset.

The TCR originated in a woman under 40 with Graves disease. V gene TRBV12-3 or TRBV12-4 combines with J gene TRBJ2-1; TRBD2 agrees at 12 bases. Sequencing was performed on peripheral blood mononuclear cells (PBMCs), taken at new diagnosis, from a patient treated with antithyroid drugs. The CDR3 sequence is CASSSGLAGSLAEQFF. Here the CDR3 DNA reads TGTGCCAGCAGTTCAGGACTAGCGGGATCCTTGGCTGAGCAGTTCTTC.